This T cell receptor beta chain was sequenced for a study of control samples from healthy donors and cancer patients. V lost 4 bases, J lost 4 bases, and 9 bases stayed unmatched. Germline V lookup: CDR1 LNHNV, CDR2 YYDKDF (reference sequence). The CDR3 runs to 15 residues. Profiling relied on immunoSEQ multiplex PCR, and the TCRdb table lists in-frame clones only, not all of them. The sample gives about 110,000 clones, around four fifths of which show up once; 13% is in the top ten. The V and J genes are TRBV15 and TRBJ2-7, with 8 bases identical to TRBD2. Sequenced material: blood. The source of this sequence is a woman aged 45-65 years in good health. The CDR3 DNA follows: TGTGCCACCAGCAAGGAGCGGGGGTCTTTTTACGAGCAGTACTTC. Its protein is CATSKERGSFYEQYF. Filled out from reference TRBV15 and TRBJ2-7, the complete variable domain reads DAMVIQNPRYQVTQFGKPVTLSCSQTLNHNVMYWYQQKSSQAPKLLFHYYDKDFNNEADTPDNFQSRRPNTSFCFLDIRSPGLGDTAMYLCATSKERGSFYEQYFGPGTRLTVT.